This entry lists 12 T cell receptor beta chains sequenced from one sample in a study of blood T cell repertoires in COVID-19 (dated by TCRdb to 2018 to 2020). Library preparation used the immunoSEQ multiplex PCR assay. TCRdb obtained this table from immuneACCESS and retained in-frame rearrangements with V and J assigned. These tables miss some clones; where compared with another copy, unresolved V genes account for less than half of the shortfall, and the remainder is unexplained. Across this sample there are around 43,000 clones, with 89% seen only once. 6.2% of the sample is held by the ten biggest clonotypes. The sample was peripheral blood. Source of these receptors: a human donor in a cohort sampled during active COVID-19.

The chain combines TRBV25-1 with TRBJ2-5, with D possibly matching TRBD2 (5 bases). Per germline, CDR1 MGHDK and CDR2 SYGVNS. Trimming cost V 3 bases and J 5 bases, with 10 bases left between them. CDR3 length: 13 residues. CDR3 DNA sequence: TGTGCCAGCAGTGATGGAGGTGGGGAGACCCAGTACTTC. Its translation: CASSDGGGETQYF.

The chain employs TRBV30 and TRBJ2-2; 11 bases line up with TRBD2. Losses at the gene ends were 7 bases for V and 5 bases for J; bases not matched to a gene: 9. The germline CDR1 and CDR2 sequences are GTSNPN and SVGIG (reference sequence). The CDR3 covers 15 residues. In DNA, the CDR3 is TGTGCCTCGCCTCGGCTAGCGGGAGGAACCGGGGAGCTGTTTTTT. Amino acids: CASPRLAGGTGELFF.

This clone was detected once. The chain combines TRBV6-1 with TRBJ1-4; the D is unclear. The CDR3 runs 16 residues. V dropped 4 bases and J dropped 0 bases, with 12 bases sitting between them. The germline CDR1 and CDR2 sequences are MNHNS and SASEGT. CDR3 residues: CASSAEGGSTNEKLFF. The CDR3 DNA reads TGTGCCAGCAGTGCGGAGGGAGGGTCAACTAATGAAAAACTGTTTTTT.

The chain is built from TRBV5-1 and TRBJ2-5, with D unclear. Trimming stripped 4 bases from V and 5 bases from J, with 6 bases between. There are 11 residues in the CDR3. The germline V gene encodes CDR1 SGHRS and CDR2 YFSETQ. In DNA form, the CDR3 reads TGCGCCAGCAGCCACGGGGAGACCCAGTACTTC. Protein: CASSHGETQYF.

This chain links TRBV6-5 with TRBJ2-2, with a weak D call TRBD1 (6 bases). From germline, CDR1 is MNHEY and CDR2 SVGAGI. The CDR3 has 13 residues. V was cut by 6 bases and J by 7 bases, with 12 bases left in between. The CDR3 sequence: CASRHRANGELFF. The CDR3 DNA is TGTGCCAGCAGACACAGGGCGAACGGGGAGCTGTTTTTT.

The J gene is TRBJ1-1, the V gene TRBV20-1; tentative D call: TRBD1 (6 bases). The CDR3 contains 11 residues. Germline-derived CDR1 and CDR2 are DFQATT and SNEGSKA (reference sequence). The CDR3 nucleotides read TGCAGGGCAGGGGTTGGCACTGAAGCTTTCTTT. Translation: CRAGVGTEAFF.

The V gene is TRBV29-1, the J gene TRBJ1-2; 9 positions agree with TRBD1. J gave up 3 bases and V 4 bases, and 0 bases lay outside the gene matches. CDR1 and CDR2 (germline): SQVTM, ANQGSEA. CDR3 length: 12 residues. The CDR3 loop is CSVGQGDYGYTF. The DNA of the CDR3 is TGCAGCGTTGGACAGGGGGACTATGGCTACACCTTC.

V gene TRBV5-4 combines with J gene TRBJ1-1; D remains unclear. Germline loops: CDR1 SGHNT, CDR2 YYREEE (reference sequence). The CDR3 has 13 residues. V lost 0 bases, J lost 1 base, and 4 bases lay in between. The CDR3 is CASSLGGNTEAFF. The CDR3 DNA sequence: TGTGCCAGCAGCTTGGGCGGGAACACTGAAGCTTTCTTT.

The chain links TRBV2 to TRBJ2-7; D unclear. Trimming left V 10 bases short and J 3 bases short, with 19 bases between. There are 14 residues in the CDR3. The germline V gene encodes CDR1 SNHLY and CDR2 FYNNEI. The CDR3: CATSADGELYEQYF. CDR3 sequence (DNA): TGTGCCACCTCCGCCGACGGAGAGCTCTACGAGCAGTACTTC.

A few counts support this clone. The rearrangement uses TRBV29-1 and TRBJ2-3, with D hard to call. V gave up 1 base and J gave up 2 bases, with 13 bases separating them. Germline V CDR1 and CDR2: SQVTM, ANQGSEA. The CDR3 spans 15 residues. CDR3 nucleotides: TGCAGCGTTGAAGCAATGGGCTCCCCCACAGATACGCAGTATTTT. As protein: CSVEAMGSPTDTQYF.

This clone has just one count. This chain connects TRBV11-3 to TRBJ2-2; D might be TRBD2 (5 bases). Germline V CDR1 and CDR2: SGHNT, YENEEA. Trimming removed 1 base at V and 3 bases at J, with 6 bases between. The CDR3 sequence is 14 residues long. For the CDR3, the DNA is TGTGCCAGCAGCTTAGGAGGGCACACCGGGGAGCTGTTTTTT. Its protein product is CASSLGGHTGELFF.

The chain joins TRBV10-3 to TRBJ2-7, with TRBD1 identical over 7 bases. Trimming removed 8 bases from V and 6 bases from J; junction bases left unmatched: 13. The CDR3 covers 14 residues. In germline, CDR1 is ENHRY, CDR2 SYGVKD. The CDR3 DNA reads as TGTGCCATCCGATCGACAGGGCCTACGTCCGAGCAGTACTTC. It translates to CAIRSTGPTSEQYF.